This passage covers 8 T cell receptor beta chains from one sample sequenced in a study of OX40 agonist ivuxolimab in advanced cancers. Profiled with immunoSEQ multiplex PCR; TCRdb holds only in-frame clones, not every one. Altogether tens of thousands of clones are present, approximately 94% being singletons, with the ten largest covering roughly 14%. The specimen was CD4+ or CD8+ T cells sorted from blood, collected in a trial of the OX40 agonist ivuxolimab. These receptors originate from an adult with an advanced solid tumor such as melanoma, head and neck, liver or kidney cancer.

V and J are TRBV7-9 and TRBJ2-3; TRBD2 aligns across 7 bases. The J segment lost 0 bases and the V segment lost 5 bases, leaving 5 bases of the junction unmatched. Germline CDR1 and CDR2: SEHNR and FQNEAQ (reference sequence). This CDR3 is built from 15 residues. As DNA, the CDR3 is TGTGCCAGCAGCCCCGGGACTATCAGCACAGATACGCAGTATTTT. Its translation: CASSPGTISTDTQYF.

As regards this clone: Additional DNA sequences in this sample encode the identical CDR3. The rearrangement links TRBV7-6 to TRBJ2-7; 7 positions agree with TRBD2. The length of the CDR3 is 14 residues. Trimming removed 1 base from V and 3 bases from J; junction bases left unmatched: 3. The V gene's germline CDR1 is SGHVS and CDR2 FNYEAQ. Written as DNA, the CDR3 is TGTGCCAGCAGCTTAGGCGGGGGTAGCTACGAGCAGTACTTC. This sequence encodes CASSLGGGSYEQYF.

CDR3 amino acids: CASSPRLAGPNEQFF. Here the CDR3 DNA reads TGTGCCAGCAGCCCCCGACTAGCGGGCCCCAATGAGCAGTTCTTC. V gene TRBV7-3 combines with J gene TRBJ2-1, with 10 positions matching TRBD2. This CDR3 region has 15 residues. CDR1 is SGHTA, CDR2 FQGTGA, per germline. V gave up 5 bases and J gave up 6 bases; unmatched junction bases: 7.

The chain employs TRBV7-9 and TRBJ1-2; weak D call: TRBD1 (6 bases). CDR1 and CDR2 (germline): SEHNR, FQNEAQ (reference sequence). V lost 4 bases and J 8 bases, leaving 23 bases between the germline ends. This CDR3 is 16 amino acids long. The CDR3 region has the DNA TGTGCCAGCAGCTCGAATGAACAGGGATCCCTATTGGGCTACACCTTC. The encoded protein is CASSSNEQGSLLGYTF.

V gene TRBV7-2 combines with J gene TRBJ1-5; TRBD1 might be the D (5 bases). V was pared by 5 bases and J by 7 bases, with 15 bases between. The CDR3 runs 14 residues. Germline V lookup: CDR1 SGHTA, CDR2 FQGNSA. The CDR3 reads CASSVTERGQPQHF. CDR3 sequence (DNA): TGTGCCAGCAGCGTGACGGAGCGGGGGCAGCCCCAGCATTTT.

The V call is TRBV7-9, the J call TRBJ2-7; the match to TRBD1 covers 7 bases. J was trimmed by 2 bases and V by 4 bases; bases with no gene match: 5. The CDR3 sequence is 14 residues long. CDR1 is SEHNR, CDR2 FQNEAQ, per germline (reference sequence). Here the CDR3 reads CASSSEQGPYEQYF. The DNA of the CDR3 is TGTGCCAGCAGCTCCGAACAGGGGCCCTACGAGCAGTACTTC.

This chain links TRBV14 with TRBJ1-2; 9 bases map to TRBD1. V trimming: 2 bases; J trimming: 6 bases; junction bases outside the gene matches: 4. Germline V CDR1 and CDR2: SGHDN, FVKESK. CDR3 size: 14 residues. This chain's CDR3 is CASSQFRDRDGYTF. For the CDR3, the DNA is TGTGCCAGCAGCCAATTCCGGGACAGGGATGGCTACACCTTC.

The chain recombines TRBV5-1 with TRBJ1-2; D might be TRBD1 (5 bases). With 3 bases removed from V and 3 bases from J, the gap between germline ends came to 12 bases. In germline, CDR1 is SGHRS, CDR2 YFSETQ. The length of the CDR3 is 14 residues. This CDR3 reads CASSSPAGDYGYTF. The CDR3 nucleotides read TGCGCCAGCAGCTCCCCCGCGGGGGACTATGGCTACACCTTC.